This passage covers 15 T cell receptor beta chains from one sample sequenced in a study of CXCR3-negative and CXCR3-positive naive CD8 T cells. Findings and limits, study-wide: Naive CXCR3-positive cells had TRB CDR3s more hydrophobic than those of CXCR3-negative naive cells.

TRB cDNA was prepared as libraries by UMI-labeled 5' RACE. Reprocessing the 5' RACE reads, TCRdb reports a single entry for every CDR3 protein and omits DNA. The record lists 120,000 to 150,000 distinct CDR3 sequences, of which the ten most abundant hold approximately 0.28%. No antigen has been assigned to these receptors. What was sequenced was naive CXCR3+ CD8+ T cells from blood. Subset reported: CD45RO-CCR7+CD27+CD95- naive CD8+ T cells expressing CXCR3 (TNR3+). Receptors originate from a human donor in good health. Some clones in this sample may be carry-over from other donors' samples.

V gene TRBV25-1 combines with J gene TRBJ1-1; TCRdb's D call of TRBD1 is untestable without DNA. CDR1 is MGHDK and CDR2 is SYGVNS in the germline V gene. This CDR3 is built from 13 residues. CDR3 protein: CASRRGPGTEAFF.

The chain recombines TRBV12-3 or TRBV12-4 with TRBJ2-1; TCRdb reports TRBD2, a call that lacks DNA to check it against. CDR3 length equals 16 residues. CDR3 protein: CASSFSGLRTSGEQFF.

This chain links TRBV12-3 or TRBV12-4 with TRBJ2-7; TCRdb selects TRBD1, and the lack of DNA leaves this call unchecked. This CDR3 is 15 amino acids long. The CDR3 spells CASSQGTGVRREQYF.

This chain joins TRBV12-3 or TRBV12-4 and TRBJ1-1; TCRdb picks TRBD1, but there is no DNA to check that call. The CDR3 sequence is 17 residues long. The CDR3 spells CASSPPSGDRGQLEAFF.

The chain joins TRBV19 to TRBJ2-3. The germline V gene encodes CDR1 LNHDA and CDR2 SQIVND (reference sequence). CDR3 length equals 15 residues. The CDR3 protein is CASTIEALQTDTQYF.

The chain carries TRBV7-3 and TRBJ2-3; TCRdb returns TRBD2, unconfirmable since there is no DNA. The germline CDR1 and CDR2 sequences are SGHTA and FQGTGA. The length of the CDR3 is 13 residues. The CDR3 loop is CASAGGFTDTQYF.

The V gene is TRBV29-1, the J gene TRBJ1-2; the TCRdb call, TRBD1, lacks DNA for checking. Germline lookup yields CDR1 SQVTM and CDR2 ANQGSEA. The CDR3 is 14 amino acids. This chain's CDR3 is CSSRPRGPDYGYTF. Full variable domain (outside the CDR3, taken from reference TRBV29-1 and TRBJ1-2): SAVISQKPSRDICQRGTSLTIQCQVDSQVTMMFWYRQQPGQSLTLIATANQGSEATYESGFVIDKFPISRPNLTFSTLTVSNMSPEDSSIYLCSSRPRGPDYGYTFGSGTRLTVV.

J is TRBJ2-7 and V is TRBV9; TCRdb gives TRBD2 as the D gene, but with no DNA this cannot be confirmed. The CDR3 is made up of 14 amino acids. CDR1 and CDR2 from the germline V gene are SGDLS and YYNGEE. CDR3 loop: CASSVAIFGEEQYF.

The chain is built from TRBV5-1 and TRBJ2-1. The CDR3 is made up of 12 amino acids. Germline V gene data show CDR1 as SGHRS and CDR2 as YFSETQ. CDR3 sequence reads: CASSKGYNEQFF.

The V gene is TRBV7-9, the J gene TRBJ2-7; TCRdb selects TRBD2, and the lack of DNA leaves this call unchecked. Per germline, CDR1 SEHNR and CDR2 FQNEAQ (reference sequence). This CDR3 contains 15 residues. CDR3 region: CASSLVQAPSYEQYF.

The rearrangement links TRBV2 to TRBJ1-1; TCRdb selects TRBD1, and the lack of DNA leaves this call unchecked. Per germline, CDR1 SNHLY and CDR2 FYNNEI. This CDR3 is 16 amino acids long. CDR3 residues: CASSEGTARLNTEAFF.

CDR3 protein: CASSLSSSGSTMINEQFF. The chain joins TRBV5-5 to TRBJ2-1; TCRdb lists TRBD2, though no DNA is available to test this call. The CDR3 spans 18 residues. Germline V CDR1 and CDR2: SGHKS, YYEKEE (reference sequence).

The CDR3 loop is CAWSPGDSILSQPQHF. The chain joins TRBV30 to TRBJ1-5; TCRdb indicates TRBD1, and absent DNA this call remains unverified. Per germline, CDR1 GTSNPN and CDR2 SVGIG (reference sequence). This CDR3 comprises 16 residues.

The chain joins TRBV7-9 to TRBJ2-5; the TRBD1 assignment by TCRdb is unverifiable without DNA. The CDR3 totals 15 residues. Germline V CDR1 and CDR2: SEHNR, FQNEAQ (reference sequence). CDR3: CASSPMVGESETQYF.

This chain connects TRBV2 to TRBJ1-1; checking the TCRdb D call of TRBD1 is not possible without DNA. The V gene's germline CDR1 is SNHLY and CDR2 FYNNEI. The CDR3 is made up of 14 amino acids. The CDR3 sequence: CASSAPLGDPEAFF.